This T cell receptor beta chain was sequenced for a study of blood T cell repertoires in COVID-19. This CDR3 has 14 amino acids. Germline V gives CDR1 MNHEY, CDR2 SVGAGI. V was cut by 6 bases and J by 10 bases, with 16 bases left in between. Per the original methods: Amplification of reference gene primers provided the estimated nucleated cell counts. Assay used: immunoSEQ multiplex PCR; TCRdb lists only in-frame clones, some missing. V and J calls and clone size are given by that table; D and trimming were obtained from the DNA. The profile covers some 240,000 clones, with more than 65% appearing a single time and roughly 8.7% taken by the ten largest.

The gene calls are TRBV6-5 and TRBJ1-6; no clear D gene. The sequence derives from a man in his fifties or sixties with active or convalescent COVID-19. Sequencing was carried out using peripheral blood. The CDR3 loop reads CASSLGPEVSPLHF. The CDR3, as DNA: TGTGCCAGCAGCTTAGGACCGGAGGTGTCACCCCTCCACTTT.